This TCR beta chain stems from a study of CD8 T cells in Susac syndrome. TCR beta from blood CD8+ and CD4+ T cells was sequenced. The CD8+ and CD4+ T cells were isolated magnetically using a negative isolation approach, whereas the TEMRA cells were enriched by FACS. Random hexamers were used to reverse transcribe roughly 0.45 to 1 ug of RNA. The immunoSEQ assay covered 54 Vbeta and 13 Jbeta segments for CDR3. TCRdb re-called the immunoSEQ multiplex PCR reads through MiXCR, storing one row per CDR3 protein. This sample has roughly 110,000 distinct CDR3 sequences, with around 92% found just once. V lost 3 bases to trimming and J lost 1 base, with 11 bases between them. The CDR3 has 14 amino acids. Germline V CDR1 and CDR2: DFQATT, SNEGSKA (reference sequence).

Sample: CD8+ T cells from PBMCs. The chain recombines TRBV20-1 with TRBJ2-3; D gene ambiguous. This receptor was taken from a human donor in good health. The CDR3 spells CSASFGPGTDTQYF. In DNA, the CDR3 is TGCAGTGCTAGTTTCGGTCCTGGCACAGATACGCAGTATTTT.